This is a list of T cell receptor beta chains from one sample in a study of CD8 T cells in ankylosing spondylitis. One entry per CDR3 protein, called by TCRdb with MiXCR from the 5' RACE reads. Counted here are 350,000 to 450,000 distinct CDR3 sequences, about 24% occurring once; the ten biggest clones make up about 0.92%. The specimen was blood, either unsorted or a sorted T cell fraction (not recorded which). The receptor set was obtained from a male donor with ankylosing spondylitis. CDR3s leave out the opening cysteine and the closing phenylalanine or tryptophan.

>11|TRBV5-1|TRBJ1-1
ASSLPGNNEAF
>16|TRBV20-1|TRBJ1-5
SATGPLGGRGTSQPQH
>13|TRBV12-3/TRBV12-4|TRBJ2-1
ASSPQLDRVDEQF
>10|TRBV20-1|TRBJ2-7
SAHWGSYEQY
>9|TRBV20-1|TRBJ2-1
SVQSYNEQF
>10|TRBV20-1|TRBJ2-3
SASPSGDTQY
>11|TRBV11-3|TRBJ2-1
ASSFYTDNEQF
>10|TRBV20-1|TRBJ2-1
SARALAGVQF
>12|TRBV6-5|TRBJ1-5
ASSNGQNNQPQH
>13|TRBV12-3/TRBV12-4|TRBJ1-5
ASSLEAGGGQPQH
>9|TRBV12-3/TRBV12-4|TRBJ2-7
ASSLEGEQY
>14|TRBV24-1|TRBJ2-5
ATSEQRASRQETQY
>16|TRBV25-1|TRBJ2-3
ASSESYRSGRYTDTQY
>10|TRBV20-1|TRBJ2-1
SARAFYNEQF
>10|TRBV5-6|TRBJ2-4
ASSFRGQIQY
>10|TRBV5-1|TRBJ2-3
ASFNPTDTQY
>12|TRBV20-1|TRBJ2-5
SAGRTELPETQY
>15|TRBV12-3/TRBV12-4|TRBJ2-1
ASSSPVTSRIDNEQF
>14|TRBV25-1|TRBJ1-3
ASSDSPGQDGNTIY
>9|TRBV10-3|TRBJ1-1
AIAENTEAF
>15|TRBV6-5|TRBJ2-3
ASSYTQDGGRTDTQY
>11|TRBV11-2|TRBJ2-5
ASSSDRVQTQY
>12|TRBV20-1|TRBJ2-3
SAHTGPAQDTQY
>12|TRBV10-3|TRBJ2-7
AIRGTSGLYEQY
>12|TRBV28|TRBJ2-7
ASTPTSAVYEQY
>11|TRBV29-1|TRBJ2-5
SGGGARGETQY
>12|TRBV12-3/TRBV12-4|TRBJ2-2
ASSRTGEAGELF
>11|TRBV20-1|TRBJ1-6
SLRDWGNSPLH
>15|TRBV4-1|TRBJ2-2
ASSQAFQPRVTGELF
>14|TRBV5-1|TRBJ2-5
ASSLAGMGSQETQY
>8|TRBV20-1|TRBJ1-1
SARWTEAF
>13|TRBV21-1|TRBJ1-1
ATPIGGRSDTEAF
>10|TRBV29-1|TRBJ2-7
SVIFFTYEQY
>6|TRBV9|TRBJ1-6
ARGPLH
>14|TRBV11-2|TRBJ1-6
ASSLLTGPGGRTLH
>13|TRBV5-1|TRBJ1-2
ASSLAGAGGYGYT
>15|TRBV7-2|TRBJ1-4
ASSLVGQGWTNEKLF
>13|TRBV11-2|TRBJ2-7
ASSPGTVRSYEQY
>10|TRBV7-6|TRBJ2-7
ASSFGQGEQY
>14|TRBV20-1|TRBJ2-7
SAPGLAGGGSYEQY
>13|TRBV7-9|TRBJ1-3
ASSRASSSGNTIY
>11|TRBV21-1|TRBJ1-5
ASIQDRGQPQH
>11|TRBV20-1|TRBJ1-1
SAREGHNTEAF
>13|TRBV19|TRBJ2-7
ASSIMTQGTYEQY
>13|TRBV12-3/TRBV12-4|TRBJ2-1
ASSPYGSSYNEQF
>12|TRBV14|TRBJ1-2
ASSAGVFRYGYT
>13|TRBV7-9|TRBJ2-1
ASSPDGLAANEQF
>14|TRBV6-1|TRBJ1-2
ASSEGASGRARGYT
>13|TRBV5-5|TRBJ2-2
ASTTTRGVTGELF
>11|TRBV20-1|TRBJ2-2
SAYRGDTGELF
>11|TRBV20-1|TRBJ1-5
SARQGANQPQH
>15|TRBV4-1|TRBJ1-4
ASSQTGRGAANEKLF
>17|TRBV2|TRBJ2-5
ASAVTGLAGGQEEETQY
>10|TRBV29-1|TRBJ1-5
SGDRGIQPQH